The 8 T cell receptor beta chains below all came from one sample that was sequenced in a study of cytotoxic CD8 clonotypes in ibrutinib-treated CLL. Repertoires were generated with immunoSEQ multiplex PCR, while TCRdb's copy carries only in-frame clones and drops some. The sample carries 300,000 to 350,000 clones, roughly 80% recorded once. Specimen: PBMCs, collected before ibrutinib treatment. Receptors were obtained from a human donor with chronic lymphocytic leukemia.

The rearrangement joins TRBV28 to TRBJ2-7; 7 nucleotides align to TRBD1. CDR1 and CDR2 from the germline V gene are MDHEN and SYDVKM. The CDR3 is made up of 14 amino acids. With 3 bases clipped from V and 3 bases from J, the junction kept 5 bases outside the gene matches. CDR3 nucleotides: TGTGCCAGCAGTTTGGCCGGGACAGTCTACGAGCAGTACTTC. Its protein product is CASSLAGTVYEQYF.

The chain is built from TRBV10-3 and TRBJ1-2; TRBD1 aligns across 9 bases. V was clipped by 11 bases and J by 0 bases; unmatched bases: 10. This CDR3 has 15 residues. Looked up from germline, CDR1 is ENHRY and CDR2 is SYGVKD. The CDR3 sequence is CAAGTGWFPNYGYTF. CDR3 DNA: TGTGCCGCGGGGACAGGGTGGTTTCCTAACTATGGCTACACCTTC.

Comments on this clone: Other DNA sequences in the sample encode the same CDR3. Written as DNA, the CDR3 is TGCGCCAGCAGCCAAGTCCGCTCCTACGAGCAGTACTTC. Translating it yields CASSQVRSYEQYF. The J gene is TRBJ2-7, the V gene TRBV4-3; no definite D call. CDR3 length: 13 amino acids. V was cut by 1 base and J by 0 bases, with 4 bases left in between. The germline V gene has CDR1 LGHNA and CDR2 YSLEER.

The chain couples TRBV5-1 to TRBJ2-1; D gene unclear. Germline CDR1 is SGHRS and CDR2 is YFSETQ. Trimming cost V 1 base and J 6 bases, with 8 bases left between them. The CDR3 runs 13 residues. Here the CDR3 reads CASSLPLSNEQFF. The CDR3 nucleotides are TGCGCCAGCAGCTTGCCTCTTAGCAATGAGCAGTTCTTC. Full variable domain (outside the CDR3, taken from reference TRBV5-1 and TRBJ2-1): KAGVTQTPRYLIKTRGQQVTLSCSPISGHRSVSWYQQTPGQGLQFLFEYFSETQRNKGNFPGRFSGRQFSNSRSEMNVSTLELGDSALYLCASSLPLSNEQFFGPGTRLTVL.

J is TRBJ2-5 and V is TRBV13, with 9 bases matching TRBD2. The CDR3 length is 18 residues. Trimming removed 0 bases from V and 2 bases from J; junction bases left unmatched: 10. Per germline, CDR1 PRHDT and CDR2 FYEKMQ (reference sequence). CDR3 in DNA: TGTGCCAGCAGCTTAGGCCTAAGCGGGGGGCTTTCTCAAGAGACCCAGTACTTC. Amino acids: CASSLGLSGGLSQETQYF. Looking up the rest from reference TRBV13 and TRBJ2-5 gives the full variable domain: AAGVIQSPRHLIKEKRETATLKCYPIPRHDTVYWYQQGPGQDPQFLISFYEKMQSDKGSIPDRFSAQQFSDYHSELNMSSLELGDSALYFCASSLGLSGGLSQETQYFGPGTRLLVL.

This clone was found a few times. V is TRBV5-1 and J is TRBJ2-5, with a weak D call TRBD2 (5 bases). Deletions cut 0 bases from V and 1 base from J, with 7 bases between. CDR1 is SGHRS and CDR2 is YFSETQ in the germline V gene. This CDR3 is 14 amino acids long. Here the CDR3 reads CASSLGGLQETQYF. DNA for the CDR3: TGCGCCAGCAGCTTGGGTGGACTCCAAGAGACCCAGTACTTC.

The gene calls are TRBV18 and TRBJ2-7, with D hard to call. This CDR3 has 13 residues. CDR1 and CDR2 (germline): KGHSH, LQKENI. Deletions cut 1 base from V and 2 bases from J, with 6 bases between. The CDR3 protein is CASSPLGPYEQYF. The DNA of the CDR3 is TGTGCCAGCTCACCACTTGGTCCCTACGAGCAGTACTTC.

This rearrangement joins TRBV29-1 to TRBJ2-1, with D perhaps matching TRBD1 (6 bases). Trimming pared 5 bases from V and 7 bases from J, leaving 6 bases between. CDR1 and CDR2 from the germline V gene are SQVTM and ANQGSEA. This CDR3 region has 10 residues. The CDR3 here is CSVTGNEQFF. CDR3 DNA sequence: TGCAGCGTTACAGGGAATGAGCAGTTCTTC.